The 3 T cell receptor beta chains below were found in one sample sequenced in a study of T cell responses to AZD1222 COVID-19 vaccine. Profiling relied on immunoSEQ multiplex PCR, and the TCRdb table lists in-frame clones only, not all of them. The sample contains 85,000 to 100,000 clones, 85% to 90% of which appear only once. The sequences come from peripheral blood, collected 28 days after the second AZD1222 dose. These TCRs come from an adult who received the AZD1222 COVID-19 vaccine.

The V gene is TRBV2, the J gene TRBJ1-5, with a weak D call TRBD1 (6 bases). V lost 6 bases and J 4 bases, leaving 16 bases between the germline ends. Germline CDR1 SNHLY, CDR2 FYNNEI. The CDR3 runs 15 residues. The CDR3 spells CASRETGNSNQPQHF. The CDR3 DNA follows: TGTGCCAGCAGGGAAACAGGGAATAGTAATCAGCCCCAGCATTTT.

The genes are TRBV5-1 and TRBJ1-2; 12 bases agree with TRBD1. This CDR3 has 15 amino acids. The germline V gene encodes CDR1 SGHRS and CDR2 YFSETQ. Trimming took 5 bases from V and 8 from J; bases not matched to a gene: 10. This CDR3 reads CASSSPGQGAGGYTF. The CDR3, as DNA: TGCGCCAGCAGTTCTCCGGGACAGGGGGCCGGAGGCTACACCTTC.

This chain links TRBV2 with TRBJ1-6; D is ambiguous. The CDR3 loop spans 14 amino acids. V was shortened by 8 bases and J by 5 bases, with 13 bases between the two germline ends. Germline assignment: CDR1 SNHLY and CDR2 FYNNEI. The CDR3 loop is CASRGLGNNSPLHF. The CDR3 DNA follows: TGTGCCAGCCGAGGGTTGGGGAATAATTCACCCCTCCACTTT.